This TCR beta chain was sequenced for a study of blood T cell repertoires in COVID-19 (TCRdb year 2020). About the full investigation: Samples covering the acute and convalescent phases of COVID-19 were provided by collaborators in the United States, Italy and Spain. Sample metadata almost always included a de-identified subject ID, COVID-19 status, age in years and sex. The repertoires were released in a freely available public database intended as a resource for research on the immune response to SARS-CoV-2. Deeply sampled blood TCRbeta repertoires from subjects exposed to, actively infected with, or recovered from COVID-19 were included in the dataset. The prospective study material was composed of cDNA or gDNA derived from T cells, B-cell-depleted T cells, or PBMCs. The samples were drawn from the first 160 participants of the ongoing ImmuneRACE study and from 1,200 or so subjects provided by 6 global collaborators. HLA class I and class II types, where available, came from metadata supplied by the sample provider rather than from assay-based typing.

Each collaborating institution followed its own protocols to collect whole blood in K2EDTA tubes. For TCRbeta analysis, collaborators shipped samples in one of three forms: frozen whole blood, isolated PBMCs, or DNA extracted from either of those sample types. Its CDR3 holds 18 amino acids, cysteine through phenylalanine. CDR3 DNA is the only sequence kept; it has 54 bases, read in frame from the first base. CDR1 and CDR2 were assigned from the germline V gene (reference sequence) as LNHNV and YYDKDF. V loses 1 base at its end and J loses 4 bases; junction bases beyond the gene matches: 10. TCRbeta CDR3 regions were amplified from genomic DNA using the immunoSEQ Assay, a bias-controlled multiplex PCR. The paper's data handling went like this. Nucleated cell counts per sample were estimated from amplification of reference gene primers within the assay. Sequence reads were collapsed and filtered to measure the absolute abundance of every unique TCRbeta CDR3 rearrangement. For each sample, productive Simpson clonality was calculated as the square root of Simpson's diversity index over productive rearrangements. Imported from immuneACCESS, the table was reduced by TCRdb to in-frame sequences with V and J called. These copies leave out some clones; in studies compared against another copy, an unresolved V gene accounts for under half, and the cause of the remainder is not known. V, J and clone size were drawn from that table, and D and trimming were deduced from the DNA. The sample has fewer than 200,000 clones on record, over 75% of them singletons. The ten largest clonotypes hold 0.53% of the sample.

Of note for this clone: The clone's antigen remains unknown. One base away there is no much larger clone; base qualities are not given.

On the study overall, not on this receptor specifically: How much clinical and demographic metadata was included differed by source and by participant, and the metadata was provided uncurated.

The specimen was peripheral blood. This chain joins TRBV15 to TRBJ2-5, with 12 junctional bases fitting TRBD2. This receptor was identified in a man aged 45 to 65 with acute or convalescent COVID-19. The DNA sequence reads TGTGCCACCAGCAGAGTGTCTAGCGGGAGGGCCGGGCGAGAGACCCAGTACTTC. This gives the protein CATSRVSSGRAGRETQYF.